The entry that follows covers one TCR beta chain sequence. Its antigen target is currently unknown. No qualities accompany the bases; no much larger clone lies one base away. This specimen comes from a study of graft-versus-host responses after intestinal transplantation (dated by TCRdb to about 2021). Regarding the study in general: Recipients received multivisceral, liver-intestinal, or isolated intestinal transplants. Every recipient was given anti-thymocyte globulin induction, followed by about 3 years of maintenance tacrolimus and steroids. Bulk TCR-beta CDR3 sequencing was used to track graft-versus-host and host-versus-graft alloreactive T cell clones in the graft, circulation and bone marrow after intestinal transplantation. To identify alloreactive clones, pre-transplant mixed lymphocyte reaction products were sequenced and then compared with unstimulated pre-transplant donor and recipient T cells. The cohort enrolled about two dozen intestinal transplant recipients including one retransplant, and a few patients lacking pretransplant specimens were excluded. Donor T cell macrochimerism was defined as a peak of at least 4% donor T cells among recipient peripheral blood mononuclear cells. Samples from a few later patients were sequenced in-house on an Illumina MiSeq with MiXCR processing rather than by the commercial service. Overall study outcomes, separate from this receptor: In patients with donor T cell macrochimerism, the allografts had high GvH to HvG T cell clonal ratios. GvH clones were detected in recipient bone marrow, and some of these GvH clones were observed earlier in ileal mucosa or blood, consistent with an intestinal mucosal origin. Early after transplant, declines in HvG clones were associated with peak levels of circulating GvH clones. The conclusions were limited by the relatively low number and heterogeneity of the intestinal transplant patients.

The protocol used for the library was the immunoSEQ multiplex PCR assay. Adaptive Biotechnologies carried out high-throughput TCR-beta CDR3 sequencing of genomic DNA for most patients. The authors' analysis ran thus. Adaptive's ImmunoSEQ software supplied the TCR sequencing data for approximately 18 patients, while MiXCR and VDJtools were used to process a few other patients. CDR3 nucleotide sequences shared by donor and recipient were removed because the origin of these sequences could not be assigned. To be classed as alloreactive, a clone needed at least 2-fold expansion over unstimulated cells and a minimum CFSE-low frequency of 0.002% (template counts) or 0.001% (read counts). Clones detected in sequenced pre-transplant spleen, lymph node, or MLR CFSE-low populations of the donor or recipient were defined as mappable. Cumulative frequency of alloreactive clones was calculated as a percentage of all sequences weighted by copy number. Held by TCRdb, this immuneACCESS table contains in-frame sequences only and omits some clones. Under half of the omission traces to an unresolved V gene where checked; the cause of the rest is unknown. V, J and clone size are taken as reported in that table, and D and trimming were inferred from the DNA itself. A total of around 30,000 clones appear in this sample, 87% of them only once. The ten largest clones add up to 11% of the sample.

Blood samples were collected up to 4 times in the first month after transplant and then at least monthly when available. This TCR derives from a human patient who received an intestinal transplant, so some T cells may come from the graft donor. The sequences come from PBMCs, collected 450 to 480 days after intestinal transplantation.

The base sequence is TGCGCCAGCAGTACCAGCGGGGACTCAGATACGCAGTATTTT. Translated, this gives CASSTSGDSDTQYF. This chain joins TRBV4-3 to TRBJ2-3; the junction holds 7 bases that match TRBD2. Trimming removed 6 bases from V and 4 bases from J; the gene matches leave 7 bases unexplained. From the cysteine up to the phenylalanine, the CDR3 has a length of 14 residues. The only DNA kept is the CDR3, 42 bases in frame from the first base. From the germline V gene, CDR1 is LGHNA and CDR2 is YSLEER.